This entry describes one TCR beta chain. Its antigen is still unknown. The data were taken from a study of shared clonotypes between healthy human individuals. Study at large: In total, the donors were a couple of women and three men aged 18 to 49.

General study results and limits: Rarefaction indicated that sorted-subset sequencing remained incomplete although depth was large. Non-shared clonotypes had lower generation probabilities than those shared by all four donors. Estimated clonotype richness was generally higher in naive than memory subsets.

Deletions cut 1 base from V and 4 bases from J, with 11 bases between. The V gene's germline CDR1 is SGHAT and CDR2 FQNNGV. The CDR3 sequence is 15 residues long. Libraries were prepared by immunoSEQ multiplex PCR; TCRdb keeps only in-frame clonotypes and omits some of them. Among some 2,400,000 clones listed, more than 90% were seen once. Sequenced sample: naive CD4+ T cells sorted from blood. Subset denoted: CD45RA+ positively selected. The chain employs TRBV11-2 and TRBJ1-5; TRBD1 is a possible D gene (6 bases). This sequence originates from a man aged 18-30 years in good health. The CDR3 region is CASSLGGDKNQPQHF. For the CDR3, the DNA is TGTGCCAGCAGCTTAGGGGGGGACAAGAATCAGCCCCAGCATTTT.